The 24 T cell receptor beta chains below all came from one sample that was sequenced in a study of human T cells and chemical hapten exposure. Indicated time point: patch test 1, 2 weeks after DPC sensitization. As to treatment: therapeutic diphenylcyclopropenone sensitization with weekly scalp DPC. MiXCR, run by TCRdb on the RACE reads, gives a single entry per CDR3 protein. The data hold roughly 86,000 distinct CDR3 sequences, with about 10% observed a single time. The sequencing here drew on whole blood, taken in connection with sensitization to the hapten diphenylcyclopropenone (DPC). The receptor set was obtained from a man aged 35-49 years with alopecia areata. Some clones in this sample may be carry-over from other donors' samples.

This clonotype has ten or more counts. This rearrangement joins TRBV7-9 to TRBJ1-1, with a weak D call TRBD1 (5 bases). The germline CDR1 and CDR2 sequences are SEHNR and FQNEAQ (reference sequence). V lost 0 bases to trimming and J lost 3 bases, with 8 bases between them. This CDR3 is built from 14 residues. The CDR3 is CASSLAAGHTEAFF. CDR3 DNA sequence: TGTGCCAGCAGCTTAGCTGCAGGGCACACTGAAGCTTTCTTT.

This clonotype was picked up a small number of times. As DNA, the CDR3 is TGTGCCACCAGCAGCCCCCTAGCCTCTGGGGCCAACGTCCTGACTTTC. Residues: CATSSPLASGANVLTF. The gene calls are TRBV15 and TRBJ2-6, with a possible D match to TRBD2 (5 bases). This CDR3 comprises 16 residues. Per germline, CDR1 LNHNV and CDR2 YYDKDF (reference sequence). V was trimmed by 3 bases and J by 0 bases, leaving 9 bases between them.

The chain has TRBV6-5 and TRBJ1-1, with unresolved D. The V end was cut by 1 base, the J end by 6 bases, with 9 bases between. The CDR3 spans 13 residues. CDR1 and CDR2 (germline): MNHEY, SVGAGI. CDR3 protein: CASSYFVQAEAFF. For the CDR3, the DNA is TGTGCCAGCAGTTACTTCGTTCAGGCTGAAGCTTTCTTT.

The chain is built from TRBV5-1 and TRBJ2-1; 16 bases agree with TRBD2. This CDR3 has 17 amino acids. Germline lookup yields CDR1 SGHRS and CDR2 YFSETQ. With V trimmed by 3 bases and J by 2 bases, 2 bases remained unmatched. The CDR3 is CASSSGTSGRAYNEQFF. CDR3 bases: TGCGCCAGCAGCTCCGGGACTAGCGGGAGGGCCTACAATGAGCAGTTCTTC.

The V call is TRBV20-1, the J call TRBJ2-2, with D possibly matching TRBD2 (6 bases). V was shortened by 6 bases and J by 5 bases, with 10 bases between the two germline ends. Germline V lookup: CDR1 DFQATT, CDR2 SNEGSKA (reference sequence). The CDR3 consists of 12 residues. The CDR3 loop is CSAPGLTGELFF. CDR3 nucleotide sequence: TGCAGTGCCCCGGGACTTACCGGGGAGCTGTTTTTT.

This clonotype came up many times. The rearrangement links TRBV20-1 to TRBJ1-1; D is uncertain. The CDR3 has 13 residues. CDR1 is DFQATT and CDR2 is SNEGSKA in the germline V gene (reference sequence). The germline V and J ends were trimmed by 0 bases and 3 bases, with 8 bases remaining between them. The DNA for the CDR3 is TGCAGTGCTAGAGATTTACGGGACACTGAAGCTTTCTTT. This translates into CSARDLRDTEAFF.

This clonotype was picked up many times. V gene TRBV29-1 combines with J gene TRBJ1-4; D unresolved. CDR1 and CDR2 from the germline V gene are SQVTM and ANQGSEA. V dropped 7 bases and J dropped 10 bases, with 16 bases sitting between them. The CDR3 runs 12 residues. CDR3 amino acids: CSAQTAQLKLFF. The DNA of the CDR3 is TGCAGCGCTCAAACGGCACAGTTAAAACTGTTTTTT. Using reference TRBV29-1 and TRBJ1-4 for the parts outside the CDR3, the full variable domain is SAVISQKPSRDICQRGTSLTIQCQVDSQVTMMFWYRQQPGQSLTLIATANQGSEATYESGFVIDKFPISRPNLTFSTLTVSNMSPEDSSIYLCSAQTAQLKLFFGSGTQLSVL.

The gene calls are TRBV29-1 and TRBJ2-3; 14 bases fit TRBD2. Trimming removed 5 bases from V and 4 bases from J; junction bases left unmatched: 5. This CDR3 region has 15 residues. CDR1 and CDR2 from the germline V gene are SQVTM and ANQGSEA. CDR3 loop: CSVRAGLAGADTQYF. The CDR3 bases are TGCAGCGTTAGGGCGGGACTAGCGGGAGCAGATACGCAGTATTTT.

This clonotype was counted only a few times. The rearrangement uses TRBV2 and TRBJ2-5; D gene uncertain. CDR1 is SNHLY, CDR2 FYNNEI, per germline. Trimming cost V 2 bases and J 1 base, with 8 bases left between them. The length of the CDR3 is 14 residues. CDR3: CASSELTAQETQYF. In DNA, the CDR3 is TGTGCCAGCAGTGAACTAACAGCCCAAGAGACCCAGTACTTC.

The V and J genes are TRBV7-9 and TRBJ2-1, with D hard to call. V dropped 8 bases and J dropped 8 bases, with 19 bases sitting between them. The CDR3 contains 14 residues. Germline V CDR1 and CDR2: SEHNR, FQNEAQ (reference sequence). The CDR3 DNA follows: TGTGCCAGCGATCCGCTCCGGTCAATGTATGAGCAGTTCTTC. Protein: CASDPLRSMYEQFF.

This clonotype has only a few counts. This chain links TRBV12-3 or TRBV12-4 with TRBJ1-1, with TRBD1 identical over 7 bases. CDR3 length: 16 residues. The trim removed 2 bases at V and 5 bases at J, leaving 11 bases unmatched. The CDR3 coding sequence is TGTGCCAGCAGTTTACAGGGTACAGGGGCTCGAACTGAAGCTTTCTTT. It translates to CASSLQGTGARTEAFF.

The genes are TRBV14 and TRBJ1-1, with D hard to call. Looked up from germline, CDR1 is SGHDN and CDR2 is FVKESK. V was pared by 7 bases and J by 3 bases, with 15 bases between. CDR3 length: 14 residues. The CDR3 sequence is CASTPRGFDTEAFF. CDR3 coding DNA: TGTGCCAGCACACCGCGGGGATTCGACACTGAAGCTTTCTTT. The whole variable domain, filled in from reference TRBV14 and TRBJ1-1, reads EAGVTQFPSHSVIEKGQTVTLRCDPISGHDNLYWYRRVMGKEIKFLLHFVKESKQDESGMPNNRFLAERTGGTYSTLKVQPAELEDSGVYFCASTPRGFDTEAFFGQGTRLTVV.

This clonotype was counted only a few times. This chain links TRBV6-2 or TRBV6-3 with TRBJ2-3, with D perhaps matching TRBD1 (6 bases). The germline V and J ends were trimmed by 5 bases and 3 bases, with 12 bases remaining between them. This CDR3 region has 14 residues. Germline V gene data show CDR1 as MNHEY and CDR2 as SVGEGT. CDR3 nucleotides: TGTGCCAGCAGTATACAGGGCTCGACAGATACGCAGTATTTT. This codes for CASSIQGSTDTQYF.

The chain joins TRBV28 to TRBJ1-5, with D possibly being TRBD1 (5 bases). Germline lookup yields CDR1 MDHEN and CDR2 SYDVKM. Deletions cut 6 bases from V and 5 bases from J, with 17 bases between. The length of the CDR3 is 15 residues. CDR3 DNA sequence: TGTGCCAGCAGGTATGACAGTGGCCGACATCAGCCCCAGCATTTT. Translating gives CASRYDSGRHQPQHF.

This clonotype has just a few counts. This chain joins TRBV5-6 and TRBJ2-4, with D unresolved. Germline CDR1 is SGHDT and CDR2 is YYEEEE. V lost 6 bases and J lost 0, with 37 bases in between. The CDR3 length is 23 residues. The DNA of the CDR3 is TGTGCCAGCACCATCTTGGGTCCCGGCGCCTCCTCGGCGCGGACCCTAGCCAAAAACATTCAGTACTTC. Amino acid sequence: CASTILGPGASSARTLAKNIQYF. The whole variable domain, remainder taken from reference TRBV5-6 and TRBJ2-4, is DAGVTQSPTHLIKTRGQQVTLRCSPKSGHDTVSWYQQALGQGPQFIFQYYEEEERQRGNFPDRFSGHQFPNYSSELNVNALLLGDSALYLCASTILGPGASSARTLAKNIQYFGAGTRLSVL.

The V call is TRBV2, the J call TRBJ1-4; TRBD1 agrees at 11 bases. V gave up 7 bases and J gave up 4 bases; unmatched junction bases: 5. The CDR3 sequence is 15 residues long. Germline V lookup: CDR1 SNHLY, CDR2 FYNNEI. The CDR3 DNA follows: TGTGCCAGCACCTGGGACAGGGGGGATAATGAAAAACTGTTTTTT. Amino acid sequence: CASTWDRGDNEKLFF.

This clonotype was seen only a few times. This chain uses TRBV6-2 or TRBV6-3 with TRBJ2-2; 7 bases align to TRBD1. The CDR3 has 15 residues. The germline V gene has CDR1 MNHEY and CDR2 SVGEGT. V gave up 8 bases and J gave up 0 bases; unmatched junction bases: 6. CDR3 residues: CASREGQPNTGELFF. The CDR3, as DNA: TGTGCCAGCCGAGAGGGACAGCCGAACACCGGGGAGCTGTTTTTT.

In this sample, this clonotype turned up a few times. J is TRBJ1-1 and V is TRBV4-3, with no clear D. Between the trimmed V and J ends, which lost 3 bases and 3 bases, there was a span of 17 bases. Germline assignment: CDR1 LGHNA and CDR2 YSLEER. The CDR3 has 16 residues. Here the CDR3 DNA reads TGCGCCAGCAGCCAGTACCGCGGAAATTTAGACACTGAAGCTTTCTTT. Its protein is CASSQYRGNLDTEAFF.

This clonotype appeared a few times. The chain combines TRBV11-2 with TRBJ2-4, with a weak D call TRBD2 (6 bases). This CDR3 contains 16 residues. V was clipped by 4 bases and J by 3 bases, with 16 bases between them. Germline V gene lookup returns CDR1 SGHAT and CDR2 FQNNGV. As DNA, the CDR3 is TGTGCCAGCAGCTCTGGGGGACTTCTTAGCAAAAACATTCAGTACTTC. This encodes CASSSGGLLSKNIQYF.

There are many counts of this clonotype. The chain couples TRBV20-1 to TRBJ1-1; 7 nucleotides match TRBD1. V lost 4 bases to trimming and J lost 4 bases; unmatched junction nucleotides: 6. There are 13 residues in the CDR3. Germline loops: CDR1 DFQATT, CDR2 SNEGSKA (reference sequence). The CDR3 reads CSAKTGAGTEAFF. The DNA for the CDR3 is TGCAGTGCTAAAACAGGGGCGGGCACTGAAGCTTTCTTT.

A few counts support this clonotype. The rearrangement links TRBV12-3 or TRBV12-4 to TRBJ2-7; TRBD1 aligns across 7 bases. CDR3 size: 15 residues. J was trimmed by 4 bases and V by 2 bases; bases with no gene match: 8. This CDR3 is CASSLQGEGPYEQYF. The CDR3 nucleotides are TGTGCCAGCAGTTTACAGGGGGAAGGGCCATACGAGCAGTACTTC.

The chain uses TRBV6-5 and TRBJ2-3, with 9 bases identical to TRBD2. Per the germline V gene, CDR1 is MNHEY and CDR2 is SVGAGI. V trimming: 1 base; J trimming: 6 bases; junction bases outside the gene matches: 17. The CDR3 extends over 19 amino acids. The CDR3 nucleotides read TGTGCCAGCAGTTACTTGACGGCGCTGGAGGGACTAGCTGGTGATACGCAGTATTTT. Translating it yields CASSYLTALEGLAGDTQYF.

This clonotype was detected only a few times. The rearrangement joins TRBV20-1 to TRBJ2-7, with D unresolved. Per the germline V gene, CDR1 is DFQATT and CDR2 is SNEGSKA (reference sequence). This CDR3 has 16 amino acids. V dropped 1 base and J dropped 5 bases, with 21 bases sitting between them. The CDR3 reads CSARGGGSGRLDEQYF. Here the CDR3 DNA reads TGCAGTGCTAGAGGAGGTGGCTCGGGCAGGTTAGACGAGCAGTACTTC.

V usage is TRBV7-9 and J usage is TRBJ2-7, with 15 bases matching TRBD2. The CDR3 runs 15 residues. CDR1 SEHNR and CDR2 FQNEAQ come from the germline V gene (reference sequence). With V trimmed by 4 bases and J by 12 bases, 10 bases remained unmatched. CDR3 DNA sequence: TGTGCCAGCAGCTCTCCAGGGACTAGCGGGAGGTTGGGGTACTTC. This translates into CASSSPGTSGRLGYF.